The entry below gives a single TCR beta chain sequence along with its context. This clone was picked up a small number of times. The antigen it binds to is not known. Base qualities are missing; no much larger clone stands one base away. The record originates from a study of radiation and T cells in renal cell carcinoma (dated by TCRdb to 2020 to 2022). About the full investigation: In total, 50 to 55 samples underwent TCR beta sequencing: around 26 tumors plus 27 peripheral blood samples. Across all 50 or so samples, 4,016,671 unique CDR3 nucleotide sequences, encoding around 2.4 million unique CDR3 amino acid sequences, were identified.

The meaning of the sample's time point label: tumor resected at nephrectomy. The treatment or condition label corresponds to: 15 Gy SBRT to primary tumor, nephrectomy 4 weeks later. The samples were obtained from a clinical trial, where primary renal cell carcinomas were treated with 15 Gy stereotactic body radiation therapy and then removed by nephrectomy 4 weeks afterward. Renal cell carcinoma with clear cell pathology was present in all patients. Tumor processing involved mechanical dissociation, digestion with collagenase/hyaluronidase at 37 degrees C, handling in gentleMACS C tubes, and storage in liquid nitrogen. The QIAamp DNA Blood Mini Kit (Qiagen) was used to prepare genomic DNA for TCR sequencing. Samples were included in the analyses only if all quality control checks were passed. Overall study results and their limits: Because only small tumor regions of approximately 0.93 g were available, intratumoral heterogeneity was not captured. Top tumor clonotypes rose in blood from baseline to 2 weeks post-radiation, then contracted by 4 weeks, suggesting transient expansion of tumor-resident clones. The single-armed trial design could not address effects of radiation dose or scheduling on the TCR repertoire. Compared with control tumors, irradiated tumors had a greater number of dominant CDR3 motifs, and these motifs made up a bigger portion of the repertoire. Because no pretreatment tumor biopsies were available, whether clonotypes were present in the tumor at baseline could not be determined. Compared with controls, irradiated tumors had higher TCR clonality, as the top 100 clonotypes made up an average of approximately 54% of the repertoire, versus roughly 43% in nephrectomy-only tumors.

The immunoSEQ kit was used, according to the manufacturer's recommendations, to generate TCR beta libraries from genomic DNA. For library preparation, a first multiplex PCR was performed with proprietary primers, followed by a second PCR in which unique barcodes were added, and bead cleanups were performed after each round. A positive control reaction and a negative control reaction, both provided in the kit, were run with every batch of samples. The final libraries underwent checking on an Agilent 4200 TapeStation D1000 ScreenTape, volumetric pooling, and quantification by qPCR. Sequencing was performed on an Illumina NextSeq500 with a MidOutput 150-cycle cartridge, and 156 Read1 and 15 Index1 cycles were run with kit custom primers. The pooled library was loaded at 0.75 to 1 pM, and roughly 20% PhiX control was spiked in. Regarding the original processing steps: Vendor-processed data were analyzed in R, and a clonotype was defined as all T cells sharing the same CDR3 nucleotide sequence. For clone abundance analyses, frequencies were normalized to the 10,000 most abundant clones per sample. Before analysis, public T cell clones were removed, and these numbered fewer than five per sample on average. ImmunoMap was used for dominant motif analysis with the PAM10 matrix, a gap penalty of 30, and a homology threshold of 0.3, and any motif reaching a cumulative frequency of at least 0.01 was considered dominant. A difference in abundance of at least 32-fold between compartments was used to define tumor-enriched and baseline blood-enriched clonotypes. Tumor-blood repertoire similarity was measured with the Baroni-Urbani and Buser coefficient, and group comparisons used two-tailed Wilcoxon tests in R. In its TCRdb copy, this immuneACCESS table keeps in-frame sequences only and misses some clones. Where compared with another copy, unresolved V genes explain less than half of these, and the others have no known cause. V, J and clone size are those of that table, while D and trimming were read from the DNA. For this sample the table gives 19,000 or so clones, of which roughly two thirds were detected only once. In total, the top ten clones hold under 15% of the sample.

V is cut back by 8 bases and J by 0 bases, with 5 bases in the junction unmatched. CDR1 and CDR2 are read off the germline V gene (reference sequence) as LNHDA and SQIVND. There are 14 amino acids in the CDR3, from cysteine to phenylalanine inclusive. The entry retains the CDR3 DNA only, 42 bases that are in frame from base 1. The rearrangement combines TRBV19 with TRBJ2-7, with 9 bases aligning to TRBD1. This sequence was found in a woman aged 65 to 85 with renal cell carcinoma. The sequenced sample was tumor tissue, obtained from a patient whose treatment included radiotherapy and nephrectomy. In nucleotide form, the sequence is TGTGCCAGTTCACAGGGGGCCCTCTCCTACGAGCAGTACTTC. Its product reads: CASSQGALSYEQYF.